The rows below give T cell receptor beta chains drawn from one sample of a study of shared clonotypes between healthy human individuals. The repertoire was sequenced with immunoSEQ multiplex PCR; TCRdb's copy has only in-frame clones and lacks some. The sample has about 1.4 million clones, around 95% seen once. Sequencing was carried out using naive CD4+ T cells sorted from blood. The receptors originated from a man aged 25-45 years in good health. CDR3s include the opening cysteine and the closing phenylalanine or tryptophan. The D gene is left open where the match is weak. A clone size is listed for some rows: how often the clone was seen (once, few, many), or a class if it is expanded.

cdr3_aa	cdr3_nt	d_call	v_call	j_call	clone_size
CASSLHLPSEAFF	TGTGCCAGCAGTTTACATCTCCCCTCTGAAGCTTTCTTT	.	TRBV28	TRBJ1-1	.
CASSFLGNTGELFF	TGTGCCAGCAGTTTTTTAGGGAACACCGGGGAGCTGTTTTTT	.	TRBV28	TRBJ2-2	.
CASSFRLRGRGYGYTF	TGTGCCAGCAGTTTTCGGTTACGGGGAAGGGGCTATGGCTACACCTTC	.	TRBV28	TRBJ1-2	.
CASSGEQGDEQFF	TGTGCCAGCAGCGGCGAGCAGGGCGATGAGCAGTTCTTC	.	TRBV7-9	TRBJ2-1	.
CASSSDRGYNQPQHF	TGTGCCAGTAGTTCAGACAGGGGCTACAATCAGCCCCAGCATTTT	TRBD1	TRBV19	TRBJ1-5	.
CASSLYRDSSGNTIYF	TGTGCCAGCTCACTTTACCGGGACAGCTCTGGAAACACCATATATTTT	TRBD1	TRBV18	TRBJ1-3	.
CASTAGSPGNQPQHF	TGTGCCAGCACCGCCGGGTCGCCAGGCAATCAGCCCCAGCATTTT	.	TRBV28	TRBJ1-5	.
CASSPPGLPDTQYF	TGTGCCAGCTCACCACCGGGCCTTCCCGATACGCAGTATTTT	.	TRBV18	TRBJ2-3	.
CASGLAPGSLSSYEQYF	TGTGCTAGTGGTTTGGCGCCAGGGAGCCTTTCCTCCTACGAGCAGTACTTC	.	TRBV12-5	TRBJ2-7	.
CAARSRTSGEKLFF	TGTGCCGCCCGGTCCCGGACCAGTGGTGAAAAACTGTTTTTT	.	TRBV10-3	TRBJ1-4	.
CASSDGTGTGYTF	TGCGCCAGCAGCGATGGGACAGGGACTGGCTACACCTTC	TRBD1	TRBV5-1	TRBJ1-2	.
CASSLDVGEQFF	TGTGCCAGCAGCTTAGATGTCGGCGAGCAGTTCTTC	.	TRBV11-2	TRBJ2-1	.
CASSLERGQLNEKLFF	TGTGCCAGCAGCTTAGAACGGGGACAGCTCAATGAAAAACTGTTTTTT	TRBD1	TRBV7-8	TRBJ1-4	.
CAWRPRGTPKNEQFF	TGTGCCTGGAGGCCCCGGGGGACACCGAAGAATGAGCAGTTCTTC	.	TRBV30	TRBJ2-1	.
CASSPPGQSYEQYF	TGTGCCAGCTCACCACCGGGACAGAGCTACGAGCAGTACTTC	TRBD1	TRBV18	TRBJ2-7	.
CASSRRLGSGANVLTF	TGTGCCAGCAGCCGTAGACTGGGCTCTGGGGCCAACGTCCTGACTTTC	.	TRBV28	TRBJ2-6	.
CASSRTGNEQFF	TGTGCCAGTAGCAGGACAGGGAATGAGCAGTTCTTC	TRBD1	TRBV19	TRBJ2-1	.
CASRLGLNHGELFF	TGTGCCAGCAGGTTGGGACTGAATCATGGGGAGCTGTTTTTT	.	TRBV27	TRBJ2-2	.
CASSYGSGLGYNEQFF	TGCGCCAGCAGCTATGGATCGGGACTAGGCTACAATGAGCAGTTCTTC	TRBD2	TRBV5-1	TRBJ2-1	.
CASSSDVGGELFF	TGCGCCAGCAGCTCGGACGTGGGCGGGGAGCTGTTTTTT	.	TRBV5-1	TRBJ2-2	once
CASSLLASYEQYF	TGTGCCAGCAGCTTGCTAGCTTCCTACGAGCAGTACTTC	.	TRBV5-8	TRBJ2-7	.
CASSVDNWDRGADTQYF	TGTGCCAGCAGCGTAGACAATTGGGACAGGGGAGCAGATACGCAGTATTTT	TRBD1	TRBV9	TRBJ2-3	.
CASNSPSGRYEQYF	TGTGCCAGCAACTCCCCTAGCGGGAGATATGAGCAGTACTTC	TRBD2	TRBV28	TRBJ2-7	.
CASSLMLAGGTDTQYF	TGCGCCAGCAGCTTAATGTTAGCCGGTGGCACAGATACGCAGTATTTT	.	TRBV5-1	TRBJ2-3	.
CASSPTPLPGGSYNEQFF	TGTGCCAGCAGTCCCACCCCGCTCCCTGGGGGATCCTACAATGAGCAGTTCTTC	.	TRBV28	TRBJ2-1	.
CASSQPRLAESLGTQYF	TGCGCCAGCAGCCAGCCCAGACTAGCGGAAAGCCTGGGTACGCAGTATTTT	TRBD2	TRBV4-1	TRBJ2-3	.
CASSVGGTGELFF	TGTGCCAGCAGCGTCGGCGGCACCGGGGAGCTGTTTTTT	.	TRBV9	TRBJ2-2	.
CASSPTAGSRGETQYF	TGTGCCAGCTCGCCCACTGCAGGGTCCCGGGGGGAGACCCAGTACTTC	.	TRBV18	TRBJ2-5	.
CASSLGPPGTGGEYEQYF	TGCGCCAGCAGCTTGGGGCCACCCGGGACAGGGGGTGAATACGAGCAGTACTTC	TRBD1	TRBV5-1	TRBJ2-7	.
CSVQPTGAGEKLFF	TGCAGCGTCCAACCGACAGGGGCAGGTGAAAAACTGTTTTTT	TRBD1	TRBV29-1	TRBJ1-4	.
CASSLGGSGYAEAFF	TGCGCCAGCAGCTTGGGAGGTTCAGGGTATGCTGAAGCTTTCTTT	.	TRBV5-1	TRBJ1-1	.
CASSLVGGQFF	TGTGCCAGCAGCCTCGTAGGTGGGCAGTTCTTC	.	TRBV7-9	TRBJ2-1	.
CASSQDGGIWSEAFF	TGCGCCAGCAGCCAAGACGGGGGGATATGGTCTGAAGCTTTCTTT	.	TRBV4-3	TRBJ1-1	.
CASSRGAGGPHGLADTQYF	TGTGCCAGTAGCCGGGGAGCGGGAGGGCCCCACGGTTTGGCAGATACGCAGTATTTT	TRBD2	TRBV19	TRBJ2-3	.
CASSLGWGSSGASNEQFF	TGCGCCAGCAGCTTGGGGTGGGGCTCTAGCGGGGCATCCAATGAGCAGTTCTTC	TRBD2	TRBV5-1	TRBJ2-1	.
CASSQDHLGLAGHEQYF	TGCGCCAGCAGCCAAGATCATTTAGGACTAGCGGGACACGAGCAGTACTTC	TRBD2	TRBV4-1	TRBJ2-7	.
CASRNTGSSYEQYF	TGCGCCAGCCGAAACACGGGGAGCTCCTACGAGCAGTACTTC	.	TRBV5-1	TRBJ2-7	.
CASSQVRGSFGELFF	TGCGCCAGCAGCCAAGTGAGGGGATCCTTCGGGGAGCTGTTTTTT	.	TRBV4-1	TRBJ2-2	.
CASRRGGGAENGYTF	TGTGCCAGCAGAAGGGGAGGGGGCGCTGAAAATGGCTACACCTTC	TRBD1	TRBV25-1	TRBJ1-2	.
CASRSGTAGGYTF	TGTGCCAGCAGATCCGGGACGGCAGGCGGCTACACCTTC	.	TRBV6-1	TRBJ1-2	.
CASSPGQGTDTQYF	TGCGCCAGCAGCCCCGGACAGGGAACAGATACGCAGTATTTT	TRBD1	TRBV5-1	TRBJ2-3	.
CAWSLTGTGPYEQYF	TGTGCCTGGAGCCTAACCGGGACAGGCCCCTACGAGCAGTACTTC	TRBD1	TRBV30	TRBJ2-7	.
CASSVGRGGIYEQYF	TGTGCCAGCAGCGTAGGCCGAGGGGGAATCTACGAGCAGTACTTC	.	TRBV9	TRBJ2-7	.
CASSSPGQIYEQYF	TGTGCCAGCAGTTCTCCGGGCCAAATCTACGAGCAGTACTTC	.	TRBV28	TRBJ2-7	.
CASSHIRGRGAYEQYF	TGCGCCAGCAGCCATATCCGGGGCAGGGGTGCCTACGAGCAGTACTTC	.	TRBV5-1	TRBJ2-7	.
CASSSGTSHSGNTIYF	TGTGCCAGCTCAAGCGGGACATCTCACTCTGGAAACACCATATATTTT	.	TRBV18	TRBJ1-3	.
CASSVIRTSRHNTDTQYF	TGTGCCAGCAGTGTAATACGGACTAGCAGACACAACACAGATACGCAGTATTTT	TRBD2	TRBV6-1	TRBJ2-3	.
CASSLGPGGELFF	TGCGCCAGCAGCTTAGGCCCTGGCGGGGAGCTGTTTTTT	.	TRBV5-1	TRBJ2-2	.
CASSVEPRASDTQYF	TGTGCCAGCAGCGTAGAGCCGAGGGCTTCAGATACGCAGTATTTT	.	TRBV9	TRBJ2-3	.
CASRRGPYGYTF	TGTGCCAGCAGGAGGGGTCCCTATGGCTACACCTTC	.	TRBV28	TRBJ1-2	.